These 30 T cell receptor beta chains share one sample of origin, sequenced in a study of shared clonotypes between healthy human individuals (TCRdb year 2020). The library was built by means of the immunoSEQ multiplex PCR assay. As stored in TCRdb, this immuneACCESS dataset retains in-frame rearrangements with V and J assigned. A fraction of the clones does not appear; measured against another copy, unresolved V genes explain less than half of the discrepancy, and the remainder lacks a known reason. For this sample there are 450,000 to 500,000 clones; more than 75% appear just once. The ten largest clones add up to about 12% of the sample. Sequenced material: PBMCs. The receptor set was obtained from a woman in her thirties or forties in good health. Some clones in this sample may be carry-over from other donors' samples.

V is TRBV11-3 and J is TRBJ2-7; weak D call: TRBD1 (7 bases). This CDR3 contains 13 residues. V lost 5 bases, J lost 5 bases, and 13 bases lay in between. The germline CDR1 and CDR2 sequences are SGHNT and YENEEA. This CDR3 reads CASSLGQRDEQYF. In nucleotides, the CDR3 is TGTGCCAGCAGCCTGGGACAGCGGGACGAGCAGTACTTC.

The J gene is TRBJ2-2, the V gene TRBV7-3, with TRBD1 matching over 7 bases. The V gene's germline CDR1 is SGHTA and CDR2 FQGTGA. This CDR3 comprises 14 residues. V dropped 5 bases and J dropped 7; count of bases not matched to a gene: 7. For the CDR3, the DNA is TGTGCCAGCAGCCCCGACAGGGTAGGCGGGGAGCTGTTTTTT. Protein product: CASSPDRVGGELFF.

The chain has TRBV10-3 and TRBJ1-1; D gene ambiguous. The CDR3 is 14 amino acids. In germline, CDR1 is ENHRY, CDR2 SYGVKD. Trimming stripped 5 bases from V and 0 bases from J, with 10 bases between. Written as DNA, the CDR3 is TGTGCCATCAGTTACTCGCAGATGAACACTGAAGCTTTCTTT. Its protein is CAISYSQMNTEAFF.

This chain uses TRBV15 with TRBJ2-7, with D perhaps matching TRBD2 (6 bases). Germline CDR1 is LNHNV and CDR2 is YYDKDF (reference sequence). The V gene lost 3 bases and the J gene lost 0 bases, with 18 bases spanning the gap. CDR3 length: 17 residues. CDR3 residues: CATSSRWRAQSSYEQYF. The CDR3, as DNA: TGTGCCACCAGCAGCCGCTGGAGGGCCCAGAGCTCCTACGAGCAGTACTTC.

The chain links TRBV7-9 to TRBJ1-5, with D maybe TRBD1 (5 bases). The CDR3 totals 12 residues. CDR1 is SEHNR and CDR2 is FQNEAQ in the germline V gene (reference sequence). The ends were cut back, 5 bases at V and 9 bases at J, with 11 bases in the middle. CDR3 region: CASSATDRPQHF. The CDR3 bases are TGTGCCAGCAGCGCGACAGATCGGCCCCAGCATTTT.

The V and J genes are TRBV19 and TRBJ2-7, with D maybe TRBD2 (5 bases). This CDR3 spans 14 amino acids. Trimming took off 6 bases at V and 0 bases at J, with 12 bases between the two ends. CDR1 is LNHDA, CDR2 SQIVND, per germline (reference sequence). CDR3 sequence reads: CASSPGSASYEQYF. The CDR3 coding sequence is TGTGCCAGTAGCCCGGGGAGCGCCTCCTACGAGCAGTACTTC.

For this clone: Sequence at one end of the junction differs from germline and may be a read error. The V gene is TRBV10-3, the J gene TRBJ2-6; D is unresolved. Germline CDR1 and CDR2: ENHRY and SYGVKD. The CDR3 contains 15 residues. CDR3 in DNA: TGTGCCAGCAGTGCGGAGAACTCTGGGGCCAACGTCCTGACTTTC. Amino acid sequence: CASSAENSGANVLTF.

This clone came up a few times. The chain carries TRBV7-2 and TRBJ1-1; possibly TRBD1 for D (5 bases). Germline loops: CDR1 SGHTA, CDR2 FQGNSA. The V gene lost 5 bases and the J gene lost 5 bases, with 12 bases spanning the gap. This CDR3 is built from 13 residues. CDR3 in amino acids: CASSPGSRTEAFF. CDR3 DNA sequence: TGTGCCAGCAGCCCAGGGTCCCGGACTGAAGCTTTCTTT. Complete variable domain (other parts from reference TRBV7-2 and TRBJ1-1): GAGVSQSPSNKVTEKGKDVELRCDPISGHTALYWYRQSLGQGLEFLIYFQGNSAPDKSGLPSDRFSAERTGGSVSTLTIQRTQQEDSAVYLCASSPGSRTEAFFGQGTRLTVV.

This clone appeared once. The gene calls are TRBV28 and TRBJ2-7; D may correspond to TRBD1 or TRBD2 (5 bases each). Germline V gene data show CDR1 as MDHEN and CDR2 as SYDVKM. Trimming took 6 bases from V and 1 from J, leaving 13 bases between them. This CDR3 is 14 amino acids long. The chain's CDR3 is CASRSRGDSYEQYF. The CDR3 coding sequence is TGTGCCAGCAGATCACGGGGCGATTCCTACGAGCAGTACTTC.

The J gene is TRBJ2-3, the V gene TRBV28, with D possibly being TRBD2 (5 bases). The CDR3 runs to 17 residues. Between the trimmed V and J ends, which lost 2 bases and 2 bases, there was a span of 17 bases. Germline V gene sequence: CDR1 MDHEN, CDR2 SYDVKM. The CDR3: CASSLPGLPPPTDTQYF. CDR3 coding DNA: TGTGCCAGCAGTTTACCCGGACTCCCCCCACCCACAGATACGCAGTATTTT.

The CDR3 DNA follows: TGTGCCACAACACGCGGCGGGGTAGCTGGGGGTGAGCAGTTCTTC. Amino acid sequence: CATTRGGVAGGEQFF. The V gene is TRBV27, the J gene TRBJ2-1; a possible D gene is TRBD2 (6 bases). The CDR3 has 15 amino acids. V was trimmed by 10 bases and J by 9 bases, leaving 25 bases between them. CDR1 and CDR2 (germline): MNHEY, SMNVEV (reference sequence).

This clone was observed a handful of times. The CDR3 sequence is CASRYAAGASSYNSPLHF. The CDR3 nucleotides are TGCGCCAGCAGGTACGCCGCGGGGGCCAGCTCCTATAATTCACCCCTCCACTTT. The V call is TRBV5-1, the J call TRBJ1-6, with a weak D call TRBD1 (6 bases). The CDR3 length is 18 residues. In germline, CDR1 is SGHRS, CDR2 YFSETQ. Trimming cost V 5 bases and J 0 bases, with 18 bases left between them.

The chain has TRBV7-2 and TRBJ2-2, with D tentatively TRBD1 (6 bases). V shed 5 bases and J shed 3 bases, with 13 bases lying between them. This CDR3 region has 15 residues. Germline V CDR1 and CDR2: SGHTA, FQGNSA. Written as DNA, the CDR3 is TGTGCCAGCAGCGCGGTCAGGGGACACACCGGGGAGCTGTTTTTT. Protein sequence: CASSAVRGHTGELFF.

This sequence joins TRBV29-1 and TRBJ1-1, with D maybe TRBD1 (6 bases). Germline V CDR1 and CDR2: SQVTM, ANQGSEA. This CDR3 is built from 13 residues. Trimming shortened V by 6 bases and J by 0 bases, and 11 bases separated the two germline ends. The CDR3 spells CSVGQMLNTEAFF. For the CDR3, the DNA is TGCAGCGTAGGACAGATGTTGAACACTGAAGCTTTCTTT.

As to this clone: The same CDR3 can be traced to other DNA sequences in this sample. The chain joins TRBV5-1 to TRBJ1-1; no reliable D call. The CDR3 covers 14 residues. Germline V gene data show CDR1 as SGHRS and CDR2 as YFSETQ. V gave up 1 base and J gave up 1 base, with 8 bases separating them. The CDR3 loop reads CASSLRTGNTEAFF. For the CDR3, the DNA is TGCGCCAGCAGCTTGCGGACGGGGAACACTGAAGCTTTCTTT.

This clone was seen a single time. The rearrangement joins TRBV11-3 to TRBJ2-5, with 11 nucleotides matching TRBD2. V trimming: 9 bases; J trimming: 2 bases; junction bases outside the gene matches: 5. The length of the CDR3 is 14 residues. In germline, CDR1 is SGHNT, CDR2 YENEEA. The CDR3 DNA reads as TGTGCCAGGTGTCTAGCGGGAGGTCAAGAGACCCAGTACTTC. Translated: CARCLAGGQETQYF.

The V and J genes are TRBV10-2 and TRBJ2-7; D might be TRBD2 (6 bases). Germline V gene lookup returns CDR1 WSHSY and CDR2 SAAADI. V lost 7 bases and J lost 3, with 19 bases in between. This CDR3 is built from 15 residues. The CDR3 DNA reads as TGCGCCAGCAACTCCGTAGCGGTCGGAAACTACGAGCAGTACTTC. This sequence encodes CASNSVAVGNYEQYF.

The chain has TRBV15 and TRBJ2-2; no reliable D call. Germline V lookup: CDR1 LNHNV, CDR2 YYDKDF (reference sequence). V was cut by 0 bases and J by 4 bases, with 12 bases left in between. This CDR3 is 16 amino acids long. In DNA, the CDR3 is TGTGCCACCAGCAGAGAGGGCCTAGGTGGCACCGGGGAGCTGTTTTTT. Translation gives CATSREGLGGTGELFF.

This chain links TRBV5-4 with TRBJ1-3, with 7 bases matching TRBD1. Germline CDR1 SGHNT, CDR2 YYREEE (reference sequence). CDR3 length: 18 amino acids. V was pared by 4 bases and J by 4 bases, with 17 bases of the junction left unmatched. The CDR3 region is CASSPKQQGGAKGNTIYF. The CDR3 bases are TGTGCCAGCAGCCCGAAACAACAAGGGGGCGCGAAAGGAAACACCATATATTTT.

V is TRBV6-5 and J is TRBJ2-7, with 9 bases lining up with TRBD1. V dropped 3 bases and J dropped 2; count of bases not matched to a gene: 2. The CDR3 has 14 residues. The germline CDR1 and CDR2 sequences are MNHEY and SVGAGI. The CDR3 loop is CASSYDRGAYEQYF. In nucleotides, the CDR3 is TGTGCCAGCAGTTATGACAGGGGGGCCTACGAGCAGTACTTC.

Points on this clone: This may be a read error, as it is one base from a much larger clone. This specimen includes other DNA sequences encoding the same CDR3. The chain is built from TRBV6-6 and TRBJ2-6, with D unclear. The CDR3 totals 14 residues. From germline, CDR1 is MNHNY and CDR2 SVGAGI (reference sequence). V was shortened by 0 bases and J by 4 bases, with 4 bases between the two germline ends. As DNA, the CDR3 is TGTGCCAGCAGTTACTCGACCGGGGCCAACGTCCTGACTTTC. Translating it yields CASSYSTGANVLTF.

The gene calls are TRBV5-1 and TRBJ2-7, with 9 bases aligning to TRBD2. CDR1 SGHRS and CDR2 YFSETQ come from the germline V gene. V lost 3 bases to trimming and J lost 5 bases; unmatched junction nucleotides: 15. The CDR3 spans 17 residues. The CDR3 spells CASSYGATSGVSHEQYF. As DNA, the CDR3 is TGCGCCAGCAGCTACGGGGCGACTAGCGGAGTATCCCACGAGCAGTACTTC.

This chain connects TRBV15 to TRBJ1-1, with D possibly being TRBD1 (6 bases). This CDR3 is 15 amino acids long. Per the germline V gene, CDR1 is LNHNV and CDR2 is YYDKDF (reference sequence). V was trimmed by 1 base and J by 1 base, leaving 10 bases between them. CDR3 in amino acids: CATSRGGGSNTEAFF. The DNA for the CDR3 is TGTGCCACCAGCAGAGGGGGGGGCTCGAACACTGAAGCTTTCTTT. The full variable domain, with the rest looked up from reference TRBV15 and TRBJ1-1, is DAMVIQNPRYQVTQFGKPVTLSCSQTLNHNVMYWYQQKSSQAPKLLFHYYDKDFNNEADTPDNFQSRRPNTSFCFLDIRSPGLGDTAMYLCATSRGGGSNTEAFFGQGTRLTVV.

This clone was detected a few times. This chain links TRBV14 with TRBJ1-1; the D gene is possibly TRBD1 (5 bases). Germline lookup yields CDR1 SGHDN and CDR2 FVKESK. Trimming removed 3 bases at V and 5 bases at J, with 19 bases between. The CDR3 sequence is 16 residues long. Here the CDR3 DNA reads TGTGCCAGCAGCCATAGAGGTGCAGGGCCGGGAACTGAAGCTTTCTTT. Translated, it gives CASSHRGAGPGTEAFF.

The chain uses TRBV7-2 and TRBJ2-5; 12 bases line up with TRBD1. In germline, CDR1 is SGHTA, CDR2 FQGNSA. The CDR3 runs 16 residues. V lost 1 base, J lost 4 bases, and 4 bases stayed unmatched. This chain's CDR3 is CASSLVGTGGSETQYF. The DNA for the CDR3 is TGTGCCAGCAGCTTAGTTGGGACAGGGGGCTCAGAGACCCAGTACTTC.

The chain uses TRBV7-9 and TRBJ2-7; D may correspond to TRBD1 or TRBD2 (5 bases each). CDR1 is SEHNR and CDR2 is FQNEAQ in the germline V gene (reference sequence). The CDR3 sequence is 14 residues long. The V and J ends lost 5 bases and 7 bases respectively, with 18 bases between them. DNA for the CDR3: TGTGCCAGCAGCCTAGAGGGGCCGGCAAGGGAGCAGTACTTC. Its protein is CASSLEGPAREQYF.

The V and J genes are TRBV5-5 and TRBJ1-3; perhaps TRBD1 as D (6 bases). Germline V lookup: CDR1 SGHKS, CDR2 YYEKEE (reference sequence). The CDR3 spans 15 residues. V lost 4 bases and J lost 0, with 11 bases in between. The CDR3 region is CASSPVGASGNTIYF. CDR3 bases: TGTGCCAGCAGCCCAGTGGGGGCCTCTGGAAACACCATATATTTT.

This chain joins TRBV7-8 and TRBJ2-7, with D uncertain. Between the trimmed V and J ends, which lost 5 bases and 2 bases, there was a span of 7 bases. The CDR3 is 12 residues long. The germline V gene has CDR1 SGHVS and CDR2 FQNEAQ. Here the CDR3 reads CASSPRTYEQYF. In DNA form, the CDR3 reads TGTGCCAGCAGCCCCCGGACCTACGAGCAGTACTTC.

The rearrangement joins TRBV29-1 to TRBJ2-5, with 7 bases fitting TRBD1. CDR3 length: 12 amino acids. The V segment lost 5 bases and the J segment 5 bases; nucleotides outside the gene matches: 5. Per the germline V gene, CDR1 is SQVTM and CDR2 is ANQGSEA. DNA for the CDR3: TGCAGCGTTCAATACAGGGGTGAGACCCAGTACTTC. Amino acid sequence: CSVQYRGETQYF.

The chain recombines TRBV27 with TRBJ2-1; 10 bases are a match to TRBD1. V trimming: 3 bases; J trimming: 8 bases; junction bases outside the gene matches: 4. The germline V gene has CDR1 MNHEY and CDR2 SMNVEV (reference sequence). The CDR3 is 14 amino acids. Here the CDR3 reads CASSLVTGGDEQFF. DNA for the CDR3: TGTGCCAGCAGTTTGGTGACAGGGGGCGATGAGCAGTTCTTC.